This T cell receptor beta chain was observed in a study of blood T cell repertoires in COVID-19. Looking at the study overall: The United States, Italy and Spain provided the acute and convalescent COVID-19 samples.

The germline V gene has CDR1 SGHNT and CDR2 YYREEE (reference sequence). The CDR3 sequence is 13 residues long. In the original processing: The assay estimated nucleated cells by amplifying reference gene primers. Sequencing used immunoSEQ multiplex PCR; TCRdb keeps in-frame clones, though not all of them. V, J and clone size reflect that table, while D and trimming were determined from the DNA. The profile shows about 60,000 clones, around 90% of them singletons. This TCR was recovered from an elderly woman with active COVID-19. The V and J genes are TRBV5-4 and TRBJ2-7; a weak D match, TRBD1 (6 bases). The J call is in doubt because the DNA end fits TRBJ2-5 better. Source material: peripheral blood. The CDR3: CASSRTVQETQYF. The CDR3 DNA sequence: TGTGCCAGCAGTCGGACAGTCCAAGAGACCCAGTACTTC.